Below are 20 T cell receptor beta chains sequenced from a single sample in a study of T cells in tuberculosis. Thawed, overnight-rested PBMC were stained with GMM-loaded CD1B tetramer, viability dye and anti-CD3, then sorted. CD1B tetramers were loaded with Rhodococcus equi-derived C32 glucose monomycolate. TCRdb's copy holds only in-frame clones and misses some; the assay was immunoSEQ multiplex PCR. The repertoire holds about 88,000 clones, with approximately 91% as singletons. Material: CD1b-GMM tetramer-negative cells sorted from PBMCs. The origin of the receptors is an adult woman with latent tuberculosis.

The chain couples TRBV11-2 to TRBJ1-1; D may be TRBD1 (5 bases). The length of the CDR3 is 15 residues. Trimming stripped 3 bases from V and 1 base from J, with 12 bases between. Per germline, CDR1 SGHAT and CDR2 FQNNGV. The CDR3 bases are TGTGCCAGCAGCTTTAGGACATTGGGGAACACTGAAGCTTTCTTT. Translated, it gives CASSFRTLGNTEAFF.

The chain has TRBV5-1 and TRBJ1-6; D is uncertain. V was pared by 0 bases and J by 7 bases, with 5 bases between. This CDR3 has 13 amino acids. Germline V CDR1 and CDR2: SGHRS, YFSETQ. CDR3 DNA sequence: TGCGCCAGCAGCTTGGACAGAAATTCACCCCTCCACTTT. Its protein is CASSLDRNSPLHF.

The chain carries TRBV5-1 and TRBJ2-7, with D possibly TRBD1 on 5 matching bases. Trimming stripped 3 bases from V and 4 bases from J, with 11 bases between. CDR3 size: 13 residues. Germline V gene sequence: CDR1 SGHRS, CDR2 YFSETQ. The CDR3 reads CASSSYPGYEQYV. The CDR3 nucleotides are TGCGCCAGCAGCTCCTATCCAGGGTACGAGCAGTACGTC.

The CDR3 DNA reads as TGCGCCAGCAGGCCACCGGGACAGGGGATCACCGGGGAGCTGTTTTTT. It codes for CASRPPGQGITGELFF. The chain uses TRBV5-1 and TRBJ2-2, with 10 bases identical to TRBD1. CDR3 length: 16 amino acids. The J segment lost 4 bases and the V segment lost 5 bases, leaving 8 bases of the junction unmatched. The germline V gene encodes CDR1 SGHRS and CDR2 YFSETQ.

The chain uses TRBV2 and TRBJ1-1; tentative D call: TRBD1 (6 bases). Germline V lookup: CDR1 SNHLY, CDR2 FYNNEI. The CDR3 spans 13 residues. Trimming removed 8 bases at V and 5 bases at J, with 15 bases between. CDR3 sequence reads: CASAQGSITEAFF. The CDR3 nucleotides read TGTGCCAGCGCACAGGGATCGATAACTGAAGCTTTCTTT.

The rearrangement joins TRBV13 to TRBJ1-1; TRBD1 matches at 7 bases. The CDR3 is 16 residues long. Germline assignment: CDR1 PRHDT and CDR2 FYEKMQ (reference sequence). Trimming removed 2 bases from V and 2 bases from J; junction bases left unmatched: 8. The CDR3 loop reads CASSLLPRGLNTEAFF. The CDR3 DNA sequence: TGTGCCAGCAGCTTATTGCCGAGGGGGCTTAACACTGAAGCTTTCTTT.

The V gene is TRBV6-5, the J gene TRBJ1-2; perhaps TRBD1 as D (6 bases). This CDR3 is 14 amino acids long. V was clipped by 0 bases and J by 6 bases, with 11 bases between them. The V gene's germline CDR1 is MNHEY and CDR2 SVGAGI. As DNA, the CDR3 is TGTGCCAGCAGTTACTCGCCAGCAGGGGATGGCTACACCTTC. This codes for CASSYSPAGDGYTF.

The chain links TRBV6-5 to TRBJ2-1; 12 bases align to TRBD2. The CDR3 length is 13 residues. CDR1 and CDR2 from the germline V gene are MNHEY and SVGAGI. With 10 bases clipped from V and 4 bases from J, the junction kept 2 bases outside the gene matches. This CDR3 reads CATGTSGYNEQFF. CDR3 DNA sequence: TGTGCCACCGGGACTAGCGGGTACAATGAGCAGTTCTTC.

The J gene is TRBJ1-4, the V gene TRBV11-3; the D is unclear. Trimming shortened V by 3 bases and J by 8 bases, and 16 bases separated the two germline ends. In germline, CDR1 is SGHNT, CDR2 YENEEA. CDR3 length equals 15 residues. CDR3 loop: CASSFWANPSEKLFF. CDR3 coding DNA: TGTGCCAGCAGCTTCTGGGCCAATCCGTCAGAAAAACTGTTTTTT.

The V call is TRBV15, the J call TRBJ1-5, with D hard to call. Trimming left V 2 bases short and J 2 bases short, with 10 bases between. Germline CDR1 reads LNHNV; CDR2 reads YYDKDF (reference sequence). The CDR3 has 15 amino acids. In DNA form, the CDR3 reads TGTGCCACCAGCAGACAGGTGGAGGGCAATCAGCCCCAGCATTTT. This codes for CATSRQVEGNQPQHF.

The CDR3 sequence: CASSQETEVTGELFF. The DNA of the CDR3 is TGCGCCAGCAGCCAAGAGACTGAGGTTACCGGGGAGCTGTTTTTT. J is TRBJ2-2 and V is TRBV4-1; D not certain. Trimming pared 0 bases from V and 5 bases from J, leaving 10 bases between. Germline lookup yields CDR1 MGHRA and CDR2 YSYEKL. The CDR3 runs to 15 residues.

In DNA form, the CDR3 reads TGTGCCAGCACCCAACAGGGATTCGGCTACACCTTC. It encodes CASTQQGFGYTF. The chain recombines TRBV21-1 with TRBJ1-2; the D call of TRBD1 is as the table states it, not checked on the DNA. TRBV21-1 is termed a pseudogene. The CDR3 loop spans 12 amino acids.

The chain has TRBV5-1 and TRBJ1-6, with D possibly TRBD1 on 6 matching bases. This CDR3 contains 16 residues. The germline V gene encodes CDR1 SGHRS and CDR2 YFSETQ. The V end lost 4 bases, the J end lost 9 bases, and 20 bases lay between the germline ends. The CDR3 region has the DNA TGCGCCAGCAGCCTAAATACAGGGTTTGAGGGTTCACCCCTCCACTTT. This translates into CASSLNTGFEGSPLHF.

The chain is built from TRBV6-1 and TRBJ1-1; D unclear. The germline V and J ends were trimmed by 2 bases and 13 bases, with 14 bases remaining between them. The V gene's germline CDR1 is MNHNS and CDR2 SASEGT. This CDR3 region has 12 residues. The CDR3 spells CASSELGPFGFF. The CDR3, as DNA: TGTGCCAGCAGTGAATTGGGCCCGTTCGGTTTCTTT.

The V gene is TRBV10-2, the J gene TRBJ2-3; D possibly corresponds to TRBD2 (6 bases). Looked up from germline, CDR1 is WSHSY and CDR2 is SAAADI. V lost 2 bases and J 8 bases, leaving 17 bases between the germline ends. The CDR3 is 15 amino acids. CDR3 sequence (DNA): TGCGCCAGCAGTGAGGGGGGGACTGGGGCGGGTACGCAGTATTTT. Translated: CASSEGGTGAGTQYF.

V and J are TRBV27 and TRBJ2-2, with a weak D call TRBD2 (6 bases). This CDR3 is 19 amino acids long. Germline V gene lookup returns CDR1 MNHEY and CDR2 SMNVEV (reference sequence). With 2 bases removed from V and 9 bases from J, the gap between germline ends came to 28 bases. The CDR3: CASSLRSGVGANRIRELFF. In nucleotides, the CDR3 is TGTGCCAGCAGTTTACGGTCGGGAGTGGGTGCCAATAGGATAAGGGAGCTGTTTTTT.

This rearrangement joins TRBV7-9 to TRBJ2-7; 8 bases agree with TRBD2. This CDR3 has 14 residues. The V segment lost 3 bases and the J segment 4 bases; nucleotides outside the gene matches: 5. Looked up from germline, CDR1 is SEHNR and CDR2 is FQNEAQ (reference sequence). The CDR3: CASSLGASGYEQYV. As DNA, the CDR3 is TGTGCCAGCAGCTTGGGGGCTAGCGGGTACGAGCAGTACGTC.

The chain employs TRBV7-3 and TRBJ2-1; the match to TRBD2 covers 7 bases. The CDR3 has 15 amino acids. The germline V gene encodes CDR1 SGHTA and CDR2 FQGTGA. V shed 4 bases, J shed 4 bases, and the junction held 7 bases outside the gene matches. CDR3 sequence: CASSSLAAVYNEQFF. DNA for the CDR3: TGTGCCAGCAGCTCTCTAGCGGCCGTTTACAATGAGCAGTTCTTC.

The chain joins TRBV2 to TRBJ2-1; 8 positions match TRBD2. Germline-derived CDR1 and CDR2 are SNHLY and FYNNEI. The CDR3 contains 13 residues. V lost 6 bases to trimming and J lost 7 bases; unmatched junction nucleotides: 5. As DNA, the CDR3 is TGTGCCAGCAGGGGGGGGACTAGTAATGAGCAGTTCTTC. This sequence encodes CASRGGTSNEQFF.

The genes are TRBV19 and TRBJ1-1; D may be TRBD1 (6 bases). CDR1 and CDR2 from the germline V gene are LNHDA and SQIVND (reference sequence). This CDR3 has 15 amino acids. Trimming removed 6 bases at V and 2 bases at J, with 16 bases between. As DNA, the CDR3 is TGTGCCAGTAGCCTACCGGGACAAGCAAACACTGAAGCTTTCTTT. This gives the protein CASSLPGQANTEAFF.